This T cell receptor (beta chain) was found in a study of beta chain features in type 1 diabetes. Regarding the study as a whole: Within each of all four CD4+ subsets, Type 1 diabetes patients had TCRB CDR3s that were moderately but significantly shorter.

As every portion of the isolated RNA was reverse transcribed, the sequencing read expressed TCRB transcripts. Here immunoSEQ multiplex PCR was the method, and the copy in TCRdb shows in-frame clones only, minus some. The sample carries more than 550,000 clones, 11% to 15% recorded once. There are a few counts of this clone. Its antigen is not known. CD4+ cells of the naive, central memory, regulatory and stem cell-like memory types were sorted via CD45RO/CCR7/CD25/CD127/CD95/CD27. The sequence was collected from a man aged 18 to 30 with type 1 diabetes. Material: naive CD4+ T cells from blood.

The CDR3 DNA follows: TGTGCCAGCAGCTTAGGCGGGAGTGCCGGGGAGCTGTTTTTT. This codes for CASSLGGSAGELFF. The gene calls are TRBV11-1 and TRBJ2-2; 7 nucleotides agree with TRBD2. Germline V gene lookup returns CDR1 SGHAT and CDR2 FQDESV (reference sequence). This CDR3 is 14 amino acids long. J was trimmed by 6 bases and V by 1 base; bases with no gene match: 2.